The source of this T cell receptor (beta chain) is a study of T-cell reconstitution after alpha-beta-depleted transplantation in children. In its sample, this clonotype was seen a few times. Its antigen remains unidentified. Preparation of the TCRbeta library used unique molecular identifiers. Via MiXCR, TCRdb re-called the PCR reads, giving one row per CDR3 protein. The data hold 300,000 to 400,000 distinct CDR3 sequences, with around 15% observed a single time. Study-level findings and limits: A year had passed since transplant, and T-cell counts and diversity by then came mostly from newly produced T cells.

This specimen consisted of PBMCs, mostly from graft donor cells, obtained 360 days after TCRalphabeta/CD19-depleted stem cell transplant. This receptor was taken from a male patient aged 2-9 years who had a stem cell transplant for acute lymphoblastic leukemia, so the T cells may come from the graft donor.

CDR3 bases: TGCGCCAGCAAGAGGGGCAGGGTGGAAGACTACGAGCAGTACTTC. The encoded protein is CASKRGRVEDYEQYF. This chain uses TRBV5-1 with TRBJ2-7, with D perhaps TRBD1 or TRBD2 (5 bases each). The CDR3 covers 15 residues. In germline, CDR1 is SGHRS, CDR2 YFSETQ. V lost 6 bases, J lost 3 bases, and 19 bases lay in between. The full variable domain, with the rest looked up from reference TRBV5-1 and TRBJ2-7, is KAGVTQTPRYLIKTRGQQVTLSCSPISGHRSVSWYQQTPGQGLQFLFEYFSETQRNKGNFPGRFSGRQFSNSRSEMNVSTLELGDSALYLCASKRGRVEDYEQYFGPGTRLTVT.